This T cell receptor beta chain was identified in a study of cytomegalovirus exposure and HLA in healthy donors. Overall study context: Drawn from HLA-typed donors, 65 million to 100 million unique TCRs were held in an early data release. Study results and caveats: Among immune exposure information, only CMV serostatus was available. Researchers reported from a later analysis that most CMV-associated TCR beta chains appeared HLA-restricted. Listed as cytomegalovirus-associated were more than 150 TCR beta chains.

Vbeta (60) and Jbeta (13) primers were used in the PCR. Assay used: immunoSEQ multiplex PCR; TCRdb lists only in-frame clones, some missing. The profile shows fewer than 130,000 clones, 65% to 80% of them singletons. V was clipped by 3 bases and J by 3 bases, with 12 bases between them. The germline V gene encodes CDR1 SGHVS and CDR2 FQNEAQ. The CDR3 consists of 15 residues. As for this clone: Its specificity is not known.

The sequenced material came from PBMCs. The source of this sequence is a female donor in good health and CMV-seropositive. This rearrangement joins TRBV7-8 to TRBJ1-5, with D possibly matching TRBD1 (5 bases). The CDR3 protein is CASSFLGVNNQPQHF. The CDR3 DNA sequence: TGTGCCAGCAGCTTCTTAGGGGTGAACAATCAGCCCCAGCATTTT.